This T cell receptor (beta chain) was sequenced during a study of blood T cell repertoires in COVID-19 (dated by TCRdb to the early 2020s). Background on the whole study: Collaborator samples came from the United States, Italy and Spain and covered acute and convalescent phases of COVID-19. Subjects who had been exposed to COVID-19, were actively infected with it, or had recovered from it provided the deeply sampled blood TCRbeta repertoires that made up the dataset. The sample metadata nearly always contained a de-identified subject ID, COVID-19 status, age in years and sex. The material from the prospective study consisted of cDNA or gDNA derived from T cells, B-cell-depleted T cells, or PBMCs. The samples were drawn from the first 160 participants of the ongoing ImmuneRACE study and from about 1,200 subjects provided by 6 global collaborators. The repertoires were released in a freely available public database meant as a resource for research on the immune response to SARS-CoV-2. Where available, HLA class I and class II types were obtained from metadata supplied by the sample provider rather than from assay-based typing. Here is what the overall study found, with its caveats: The amount of clinical and demographic metadata varied by source and participant and was provided uncurated.

On this clone: This clone's antigen is unknown. Within one base of it there is no much larger clone, and no base qualities were kept.

V is clipped by 4 bases and J by 4 bases, and the sequence between their germline boundaries is 16 bases long. CDR1 and CDR2, looked up from the germline V gene, are SGHDN and FVKESK. Measured from the cysteine to the phenylalanine, the CDR3 is 15 residues long. The sequence is cut down to CDR3 DNA, 45 bases in frame from base 1. The immunoSEQ Assay, a bias-controlled multiplex PCR, was used to amplify TCRbeta CDR3 regions from genomic DNA. As for the original processing: Within the assay, amplification of reference gene primers was used to estimate how many nucleated cells each sample contained. To quantify the absolute abundance of each unique TCRbeta CDR3 rearrangement, sequence reads were collapsed and filtered. For each sample, productive Simpson clonality was calculated as the square root of Simpson's diversity index across productive rearrangements. Drawn from immuneACCESS, this table holds only the in-frame rearrangements with V and J called that TCRdb kept. Clones are partly lost; checked studies trace under half to an unresolved V gene and leave the rest unexplained. V, J and clone size reflect that table, while D and trimming were determined from the DNA. For this sample the table gives around 150,000 clones, of which 70% to 90% were detected only once. Roughly 3.5% of the sample is in the top ten clones.

Participants in the prospective study were enrolled through a virtual design, were aged roughly 18 to 100 years, and lived in some 24 United States geographic areas. In the prospective study, participants were assigned to cohorts based on the clinical history participants reported in a screening survey and a study questionnaire. Each participant in the prospective study had whole blood, serum and a nasopharyngeal or oropharyngeal swab collected by mobile phlebotomists. Prospective study participants could optionally give additional blood draws and questionnaires over a roughly 2-month period. Before DNA extraction, prospective study blood samples were shipped either frozen or at room temperature.

The material sequenced was PBMCs or T cells enriched from blood (not recorded which). The sequence derives from a woman aged 45-65 years with acute COVID-19. The rearrangement joined TRBV14 to TRBJ1-2; the D gene lacks a confident call. The sequence in DNA is TGTGCCAGCAGCCTCAACCTCGACGGGAGCTATGGCTACACCTTC. Its translation reads: CASSLNLDGSYGYTF.